Following are 26 T cell receptor beta chains from one sample sequenced in a study of blood T cell repertoires in COVID-19. Assay used: immunoSEQ multiplex PCR; TCRdb lists only in-frame clones, some missing. The sample consists of 300,000 to 350,000 clones, about 87% of them appearing once. The source material was peripheral blood. The source is a woman in her 30s with COVID-19, enrolled during active disease.

The V call is TRBV18, the J call TRBJ2-1; TRBD2 matches 9 bases. CDR3 size: 15 residues. Looked up from germline, CDR1 is KGHSH and CDR2 is LQKENI. J was trimmed by 11 bases and V by 6 bases; bases with no gene match: 14. CDR3 region: CASSVYSGGDTKQFF. The CDR3 bases are TGTGCCAGCTCCGTCTATAGCGGGGGAGATACCAAGCAGTTCTTC.

This chain connects TRBV30 to TRBJ1-2, with a possible D match to TRBD1 (5 bases). The CDR3 loop spans 13 amino acids. V was trimmed by 0 bases and J by 6 bases, leaving 11 bases between them. Germline V gives CDR1 GTSNPN, CDR2 SVGIG (reference sequence). This chain's CDR3 is CAWSVPRVNGYTF. DNA for the CDR3: TGTGCCTGGAGTGTACCCAGGGTCAATGGCTACACCTTC.

V usage is TRBV2 and J usage is TRBJ2-7, with D possibly TRBD1 on 5 matching bases. The V gene lost 2 bases and the J gene lost 1 base, with 9 bases spanning the gap. This CDR3 comprises 14 residues. CDR1 is SNHLY and CDR2 is FYNNEI in the germline V gene. The CDR3: CASSEQGESYEQYV. In DNA form, the CDR3 reads TGTGCCAGCAGTGAACAGGGTGAATCCTACGAGCAGTACGTC.

On this clone: Other DNA sequences of this sample code for an identical CDR3. This chain links TRBV11-2 with TRBJ1-2, with 10 bases that match TRBD1. V gave up 4 bases and J gave up 8 bases; unmatched junction bases: 4. This CDR3 comprises 13 residues. Germline-derived CDR1 and CDR2 are SGHAT and FQNNGV. The CDR3 nucleotides are TGTGCCAGCAGCTCGGGACAGGGGTACGGCTACACCTTC. Translating it yields CASSSGQGYGYTF.

The chain carries TRBV7-9 and TRBJ2-2; TRBD1 matches 7 bases. The CDR3 totals 16 residues. The germline V gene has CDR1 SEHNR and CDR2 FQNEAQ (reference sequence). V was pared by 1 base and J by 4 bases, with 6 bases of the junction left unmatched. CDR3 sequence: CASSLDSGGRTGELFF. The CDR3 DNA is TGTGCCAGCAGCTTAGATTCAGGGGGTCGCACCGGGGAGCTGTTTTTT.

CDR3 loop: CASSFRLGDRESNEQFF. The CDR3 nucleotides read TGTGCCAGCAGCTTTCGGCTTGGGGACAGGGAATCCAATGAGCAGTTCTTC. The chain carries TRBV11-2 and TRBJ2-1; 9 bases fit TRBD1. Germline V gene sequence: CDR1 SGHAT, CDR2 FQNNGV. The V segment lost 3 bases and the J segment 6 bases; nucleotides outside the gene matches: 12. The CDR3 length is 17 residues. The full variable domain, its missing parts supplied by reference TRBV11-2 and TRBJ2-1, is EAGVAQSPRYKIIEKRQSVAFWCNPISGHATLYWYQQILGQGPKLLIQFQNNGVVDDSQLPKDRFSAERLKGVDSTLKIQPAKLEDSAVYLCASSFRLGDRESNEQFFGPGTRLTVL.

The rearrangement links TRBV6-6 to TRBJ1-2, with D perhaps TRBD1 (6 bases). The ends were cut back, 4 bases at V and 1 base at J, with 10 bases in the middle. Germline CDR1 is MNHNY and CDR2 is SVGAGI (reference sequence). The length of the CDR3 is 14 residues. CDR3 coding DNA: TGTGCCAGCAGTTCCTCACAGGGTAACTATGGCTACACCTTC. Its translation is CASSSSQGNYGYTF.

The J gene is TRBJ2-5, the V gene TRBV11-3, with D possibly being TRBD2 (5 bases). V lost 1 base to trimming and J lost 3 bases, with 6 bases between them. The length of the CDR3 is 13 residues. In germline, CDR1 is SGHNT, CDR2 YENEEA. The CDR3 DNA reads as TGTGCCAGCAGCTTAGGGGGAGAAGAGACCCAGTACTTC. This sequence encodes CASSLGGEETQYF.

Concerning this clone itself: The sample holds other DNA sequences that translate to the same CDR3. The CDR3 region has the DNA TGTGCCAGCAGCTTCCGGGGAAATAATTCACCCCTCCACTTT. This gives the protein CASSFRGNNSPLHF. V is TRBV11-1 and J is TRBJ1-6; D gene ambiguous. V was clipped by 3 bases and J by 5 bases, with 8 bases between them. The CDR3 consists of 14 residues. Germline V gives CDR1 SGHAT, CDR2 FQDESV (reference sequence).

J is TRBJ1-2 and V is TRBV29-1; 7 bases are a match to TRBD1. The trim removed 7 bases at V and 2 bases at J, leaving 4 bases unmatched. The V gene's germline CDR1 is SQVTM and CDR2 ANQGSEA. The CDR3 has 12 residues. CDR3 protein: CSGRQGNYGYTF. The DNA of the CDR3 is TGCAGCGGACGACAGGGAAACTATGGCTACACCTTC.

The chain links TRBV5-4 to TRBJ2-2; 9 bases are a match to TRBD1. The CDR3 runs 14 residues. CDR1 is SGHNT and CDR2 is YYREEE in the germline V gene (reference sequence). The J segment lost 7 bases and the V segment lost 6 bases, leaving 7 bases of the junction unmatched. Written as DNA, the CDR3 is TGTGCCAGCACCGGGGGACAGGGAAGCGGGGAGCTGTTTTTT. Its protein product is CASTGGQGSGELFF.

The CDR3 DNA is TGTGCCAGCAGTGAAGGACTGGCAGGGTACCAGCCCCAGCATTTT. Protein product: CASSEGLAGYQPQHF. The rearrangement links TRBV6-1 to TRBJ1-5, with D perhaps TRBD1 (5 bases). Trimming shortened V by 1 base and J by 7 bases, and 14 bases separated the two germline ends. Germline-derived CDR1 and CDR2 are MNHNS and SASEGT. The CDR3 covers 15 residues.

V usage is TRBV2 and J usage is TRBJ1-2; D not resolved. The CDR3 extends over 12 amino acids. Germline assignment: CDR1 SNHLY and CDR2 FYNNEI. Trimming took off 4 bases at V and 3 bases at J, with 6 bases between the two ends. The CDR3 sequence: CASSVTDYGYTF. As DNA, the CDR3 is TGTGCCAGCAGTGTCACGGACTATGGCTACACCTTC. Complete variable domain (other parts from reference TRBV2 and TRBJ1-2): EPEVTQTPSHQVTQMGQEVILRCVPISNHLYFYWYRQILGQKVEFLVSFYNNEISEKSEIFDDQFSVERPDGSNFTLKIRSTKLEDSAMYFCASSVTDYGYTFGSGTRLTVV.

The V and J genes are TRBV9 and TRBJ1-3; D unresolved. The V gene's germline CDR1 is SGDLS and CDR2 YYNGEE. This CDR3 comprises 15 residues. The V end was cut by 2 bases, the J end by 0 bases, with 9 bases between. The CDR3 here is CASSVDISSGNTIYF. The DNA of the CDR3 is TGTGCCAGCAGCGTCGACATTAGCTCTGGAAACACCATATATTTT. Drawing the rest from reference TRBV9 and TRBJ1-3, the complete variable domain is DSGVTQTPKHLITATGQRVTLRCSPRSGDLSVYWYQQSLDQGLQFLIQYYNGEERAKGNILERFSAQQFPDLHSELNLSSLELGDSALYFCASSVDISSGNTIYFGEGSWLTVV.

V usage is TRBV18 and J usage is TRBJ2-7, with D perhaps TRBD2 (6 bases). This CDR3 comprises 13 residues. Trimming shortened V by 6 bases and J by 10 bases, and 19 bases separated the two germline ends. CDR1 and CDR2 (germline): KGHSH, LQKENI. CDR3 nucleotide sequence: TGTGCCAGCTCGGAGGGATCCAGGGATGAACAGTACGTC. It yields the protein CASSEGSRDEQYV.

The V gene is TRBV20-1, the J gene TRBJ1-3, with D perhaps TRBD1 (6 bases). The CDR3 loop spans 15 amino acids. Trimming left V 3 bases short and J 0 bases short, with 12 bases between. Germline V gene data show CDR1 as DFQATT and CDR2 as SNEGSKA (reference sequence). CDR3: CSASSGQSSGNTIYF. In DNA, the CDR3 is TGCAGTGCTAGTTCAGGACAGAGCTCTGGAAACACCATATATTTT.

This clone was recorded once. The J gene is TRBJ1-6, the V gene TRBV5-4, with 9 bases lining up with TRBD1. Germline V gene sequence: CDR1 SGHNT, CDR2 YYREEE (reference sequence). The CDR3 runs to 15 residues. Unmatched junction bases numbered 2, after V lost 0 bases and J lost 7 bases. In nucleotides, the CDR3 is TGTGCCAGCAGCTTGGTGGGGACAGGGAATTCACCCCTCCACTTT. The encoded protein is CASSLVGTGNSPLHF.

The chain has TRBV6-6 and TRBJ2-7; D might be TRBD2 (6 bases). CDR3 length: 11 amino acids. Germline V lookup: CDR1 MNHNY, CDR2 SVGAGI (reference sequence). V was cut by 8 bases and J by 5 bases, with 10 bases left in between. The CDR3 loop reads CASRSGDEQYV. DNA for the CDR3: TGTGCCAGCCGCTCGGGGGACGAGCAGTACGTC.

The chain employs TRBV4-2 and TRBJ1-2; D gene uncertain. There are 14 residues in the CDR3. The V and J ends lost 2 bases and 2 bases respectively, with 9 bases between them. Germline CDR1 is LGHNA and CDR2 is YNFKEQ. The CDR3 loop reads CASSQSRGNYGYTF. The CDR3 DNA sequence: TGTGCCAGCAGCCAATCAAGAGGGAACTATGGCTACACCTTC.

The chain couples TRBV27 to TRBJ2-2, with no clear D. The CDR3 has 16 residues. Germline CDR1 reads MNHEY; CDR2 reads SMNVEV (reference sequence). V lost 2 bases and J 5 bases, leaving 15 bases between the germline ends. CDR3 sequence (DNA): TGTGCCAGCAGTTTAGGCCCCGCGACTTTAACCGGGGAGCTGTTTTTT. Translating gives CASSLGPATLTGELFF.

The rearrangement uses TRBV11-3 and TRBJ2-3, with 9 bases identical to TRBD2. The ends lost 5 bases at V and 5 bases at J; junction bases unmatched: 8. Germline V CDR1 and CDR2: SGHNT, YENEEA. The CDR3 consists of 15 residues. The CDR3 nucleotides are TGTGCCAGCAGCAGAAGCGGGGGGAAGGGAGATACGCAGTATTTT. Encoded protein: CASSRSGGKGDTQYF.

The chain links TRBV19 to TRBJ1-2; D is possibly TRBD1 (6 bases). Germline V lookup: CDR1 LNHDA, CDR2 SQIVND (reference sequence). The V end lost 4 bases, the J end lost 4 bases, and 10 bases lay between the germline ends. CDR3 length: 13 amino acids. CDR3 in DNA: TGTGCCAGTAGTAATCAGGGGACCTATGGCTACACCTTC. It translates to CASSNQGTYGYTF.

The genes are TRBV24-1 and TRBJ2-1, with a weak D call TRBD1 (6 bases). This CDR3 has 13 amino acids. Germline lookup yields CDR1 KGHDR and CDR2 SFDVKD. V was cut by 7 bases and J by 7 bases, with 13 bases left in between. DNA for the CDR3: TGTGCCACCAGAGACAGGCTAATGAATGAGCAGTTCTTC. Translating gives CATRDRLMNEQFF.

The J gene is TRBJ2-3, the V gene TRBV11-2; D is unclear. V lost 1 base and J lost 4, with 3 bases in between. From germline, CDR1 is SGHAT and CDR2 FQNNGV. This CDR3 contains 12 residues. The CDR3 bases are TGTGCCAGCAGCTTAGCGTCAGATACGCAGTATTTT. Protein sequence: CASSLASDTQYF.

This sequence joins TRBV5-6 and TRBJ2-7; TRBD1 matches at 9 bases. In germline, CDR1 is SGHDT, CDR2 YYEEEE. Trimming took 4 bases from V and 1 from J; bases not matched to a gene: 3. This CDR3 has 14 amino acids. The CDR3 here is CASSRGQGSYEQYV. CDR3 sequence (DNA): TGTGCCAGCAGCCGAGGACAGGGGTCCTACGAGCAGTACGTC.

The V gene is TRBV7-6, the J gene TRBJ2-1; TRBD1 might be the D (5 bases). The CDR3 is 16 residues long. V was trimmed by 5 bases and J by 2 bases, leaving 16 bases between them. The germline V gene encodes CDR1 SGHVS and CDR2 FNYEAQ. CDR3 loop: CASSPRETGTYNEQFF. Written as DNA, the CDR3 is TGTGCCAGCAGCCCCAGGGAAACGGGCACCTACAATGAGCAGTTCTTC. The whole variable domain, remainder taken from reference TRBV7-6 and TRBJ2-1, is GAGVSQSPRYKVTKRGQDVALRCDPISGHVSLYWYRQALGQGPEFLTYFNYEAQQDKSGLPNDRFSAERPEGSISTLTIQRTEQRDSAMYRCASSPRETGTYNEQFFGPGTRLTVL.